These 9 T cell receptor beta chains were sequenced from one sample in a study of OX40 agonist ivuxolimab in advanced cancers. Data came from immunoSEQ multiplex PCR; TCRdb stores just in-frame clones and leaves some out. The table has around 70,000 clones, 85% to 90% seen once. This specimen was CD4+ or CD8+ T cells sorted from blood, taken in a trial of the OX40 agonist ivuxolimab. These receptors all stem from an adult with an advanced solid tumor such as melanoma, head and neck, liver or kidney cancer.

V and J are TRBV10-3 and TRBJ2-1; 9 bases line up with TRBD1. The J segment lost 5 bases and the V segment lost 3 bases, leaving 5 bases of the junction unmatched. This CDR3 is built from 15 residues. The V gene's germline CDR1 is ENHRY and CDR2 SYGVKD. The DNA for the CDR3 is TGTGCCATCAGTGACCGCGGGGACAGGGACAATGAGCAGTTCTTC. Residues: CAISDRGDRDNEQFF.

The chain has TRBV29-1 and TRBJ2-1; no clear D gene. This CDR3 has 10 amino acids. V was shortened by 2 bases and J by 7 bases, with 3 bases between the two germline ends. Looked up from germline, CDR1 is SQVTM and CDR2 is ANQGSEA. The CDR3 is CSVETNEQFF. The CDR3 DNA reads TGCAGCGTTGAAACGAATGAGCAGTTCTTC.

V and J are TRBV19 and TRBJ2-5, with unresolved D. The J call may be faulty, since TRBJ2-7 better matches the DNA end. The CDR3 is made up of 12 amino acids. CDR1 LNHDA and CDR2 SQIVND come from the germline V gene (reference sequence). CDR3 amino acids: CASSTNYYEQYF. Written as DNA, the CDR3 is TGTGCCAGTAGTACCAATTACTACGAGCAGTACTTC.

V usage is TRBV7-9 and J usage is TRBJ1-1; 9 nucleotides align to TRBD1. This CDR3 comprises 16 residues. Per the germline V gene, CDR1 is SEHNR and CDR2 is FQNEAQ (reference sequence). J lost 4 bases, V lost 3 bases, and 9 bases had no gene match. The CDR3 DNA is TGTGCCAGCAGCTTGGGGACAGGGACGACCGGCACTGAAGCTTTCTTT. Its protein product is CASSLGTGTTGTEAFF. Using reference TRBV7-9 and TRBJ1-1 for the parts outside the CDR3, the full variable domain is DTGVSQNPRHKITKRGQNVTFRCDPISEHNRLYWYRQTLGQGPEFLTYFQNEAQLEKSRLLSDRFSAERPKGSFSTLEIQRTEQGDSAMYLCASSLGTGTTGTEAFFGQGTRLTVV.

This chain joins TRBV20-1 and TRBJ2-7; no firm D call. The CDR3 contains 11 residues. V was shortened by 5 bases and J by 6 bases, with 11 bases between the two germline ends. Per the germline V gene, CDR1 is DFQATT and CDR2 is SNEGSKA (reference sequence). CDR3: CSARSSGEQYF. The DNA for the CDR3 is TGCAGTGCTCGATCTTCGGGCGAGCAGTACTTC.

V gene TRBV4-1 combines with J gene TRBJ2-3; 9 bases map to TRBD2. Germline loops: CDR1 MGHRA, CDR2 YSYEKL. This CDR3 contains 16 residues. J was trimmed by 3 bases and V by 5 bases; bases with no gene match: 9. The chain's CDR3 is CASSSRLAVRTDTQYF. In DNA form, the CDR3 reads TGCGCCAGCAGCTCGAGACTAGCGGTTAGGACAGATACGCAGTATTTT.

The rearrangement uses TRBV6-5 and TRBJ1-3, with D uncertain. The V end lost 0 bases, the J end lost 7 bases, and 13 bases lay between the germline ends. This CDR3 has 15 residues. Looked up from germline, CDR1 is MNHEY and CDR2 is SVGAGI. This CDR3 is CASSYSIPSENTIYF. In nucleotides, the CDR3 is TGTGCCAGCAGTTACTCGATCCCCTCTGAGAACACCATATATTTT.

CDR3 sequence (DNA): TGTGCCAGCAGCTTAGAGGGGAGCCCTGGAAACACCATATATTTT. Translated: CASSLEGSPGNTIYF. J is TRBJ1-3 and V is TRBV7-9; a possible D gene is TRBD1 (5 bases). Germline loops: CDR1 SEHNR, CDR2 FQNEAQ (reference sequence). The V end lost 1 base, the J end lost 2 bases, and 9 bases lay between the germline ends. The CDR3 sequence is 15 residues long.

The chain employs TRBV6-1 and TRBJ2-7, with a weak D call TRBD2 (5 bases). Germline V gene data show CDR1 as MNHNS and CDR2 as SASEGT. Trimming left V 4 bases short and J 3 bases short, with 13 bases between. This CDR3 has 14 residues. CDR3 nucleotide sequence: TGTGCCAGCAGTGTAGTCGGGGTAAGCTACGAGCAGTACTTC. Its translation is CASSVVGVSYEQYF.